The source of this TCR beta chain is a study of T cell responses to AZD1222 COVID-19 vaccine. The study, taken as a whole, reports: In a largely white British group with more females than males, clonal diversity was possibly underestimated. Nearly half of spike-specific TCRs reportedly target unmutated variant regions. The study identified only a handful of AZD1222 recipients as seropositive at baseline.

The CDR3 loop spans 16 amino acids. The germline V gene encodes CDR1 LNHDA and CDR2 SQIVND (reference sequence). The V gene lost 5 bases and the J gene lost 7 bases, with 23 bases spanning the gap. Here immunoSEQ multiplex PCR was the method, and the copy in TCRdb shows in-frame clones only, minus some. The sample consists of 95,000 to 150,000 clones, about 90% of them appearing once. This clone was seen once. Its antigen is not identified. The sample here was peripheral blood, taken 28 days after the second AZD1222 dose. The rearrangement links TRBV19 to TRBJ1-1; no clear D. This receptor was obtained from an adult who received the AZD1222 COVID-19 vaccine. The CDR3: CASSQTLLMTGGEAFF. The CDR3 DNA reads as TGTGCCAGTAGTCAAACTTTACTTATGACGGGCGGTGAAGCTTTCTTT.